The source of this T cell receptor beta chain is a study of shared clonotypes between healthy human individuals. Findings of the study overall: The four-donor shared clonotypes exceeded non-shared clonotypes in generation probability, with non-shared ones scoring lower.

Clones were read by immunoSEQ multiplex PCR, and TCRdb kept only the in-frame ones, dropping some. This table has around 200,000 clones, around 63% appearing once. The V gene end was trimmed by 0 bases and the J gene end by 5 bases; junction bases not matched to a gene: 4. The CDR3 is made up of 14 amino acids. Germline CDR1 SGHRS, CDR2 YFSETQ. Notes on this clone: Its antigen is as yet unknown.

The gene calls are TRBV5-1 and TRBJ2-7; 8 nucleotides line up with TRBD2. The sample comprised memory CD4+ T cells sorted from blood. Subset: CD45RA-negative fraction. The TCR was taken from a young man in good health. CDR3 nucleotide sequence: TGCGCCAGCAGCTTGGCCGGGGGGGACCACGAGCAGTACTTC. As protein: CASSLAGGDHEQYF.